These T cell receptor beta chains were read from a single sample in a study of T-cell memory formation after mild COVID-19. In TCRdb, the 5' RACE reads were re-called with MiXCR into one record per CDR3 protein. The table has some 440,000 distinct CDR3 sequences, more than 20% seen once. The sequenced material came from PBMCs or a T cell subset sorted from them (not recorded which). The receptors were gathered from an adult woman who had mild COVID-19 (a few samples of this study predate the infection). Cell type and time point are not known. Both conserved end residues are part of each CDR3. A D gene is named only where the DNA matches it firmly. Clone size is given for some rows only: seen once, a few or many times, or a class if the clone is expanded.

J: TRBJ1-3
size: few
D: NA
V: TRBV7-3
CDR3: CASSPGRPGAGNTIYF
DNA: TGTGCCAGCAGCCCTGGTAGGCCCGGGGCTGGAAACACCATATATTTT

J: TRBJ2-4
size: NA
D: NA
V: TRBV20-1
CDR3: CSANRGGPRKANIQYF
DNA: TGCAGTGCAAACAGAGGGGGGCCCCGAAAGGCAAACATTCAGTACTTC

J: TRBJ1-1
size: NA
D: NA
V: TRBV29-1
CDR3: CSVEGRGRRREAFF
DNA: TGCAGCGTTGAGGGGAGGGGCCGACGAAGGGAGGCTTTCTTT

J: TRBJ2-2
size: few
D: NA
V: TRBV18
CDR3: CASSPSGSFTGELFF
DNA: TGTGCCAGCTCACCATCCGGCAGTTTCACCGGGGAGCTGTTTTTT

J: TRBJ1-1
size: NA
D: TRBD1
V: TRBV14
CDR3: CASSTTGGMNTEAFF
DNA: TGTGCCAGCAGCACGACAGGGGGGATGAACACTGAAGCTTTCTTT

J: TRBJ2-3
size: NA
D: TRBD2
V: TRBV12-3/TRBV12-4
CDR3: CASTLGLAGTDTQYF
DNA: TGTGCCAGCACCCTCGGACTAGCGGGCACAGATACGCAGTATTTT

J: TRBJ2-1
size: NA
D: TRBD2
V: TRBV5-1
CDR3: CASSSGLADTPRHNEQFF
DNA: TGCGCCAGCAGCTCGGGACTAGCGGACACCCCTCGACACAATGAGCAGTTCTTC

J: TRBJ2-7
size: few
D: TRBD2
V: TRBV4-2
CDR3: CASSPLGTSGRYEQYF
DNA: TGTGCCAGCAGCCCACTTGGGACTAGCGGGAGGTACGAGCAGTACTTC

J: TRBJ2-2
size: NA
D: TRBD2
V: TRBV7-6
CDR3: CASSLVTSGSTGELFF
DNA: TGTGCCAGCAGCTTAGTGACTAGCGGGAGCACCGGGGAGCTGTTTTTT

J: TRBJ1-4
size: NA
D: NA
V: TRBV7-8
CDR3: CASSSKPTQGATNEKLFF
DNA: TGTGCCAGCAGCTCAAAACCCACACAAGGAGCAACTAATGAAAAACTGTTTTTT

J: TRBJ1-1
size: once
D: NA
V: TRBV6-5
CDR3: CASRRNPTTGRAFF
DNA: TGTGCCAGCCGGAGAAACCCCACTACAGGGAGAGCTTTCTTT

J: TRBJ2-7
size: NA
D: NA
V: TRBV20-1
CDR3: CSAPQRGTRGYEQYF
DNA: TGCAGTGCCCCCCAAAGGGGGACGCGCGGCTACGAGCAGTACTTC

J: TRBJ2-5
size: few
D: NA
V: TRBV15
CDR3: CATSRSTSLQETQYF
DNA: TGTGCCACCAGCCGCAGTACCTCCCTTCAAGAGACCCAGTACTTC

J: TRBJ2-3
size: NA
D: TRBD2
V: TRBV7-3
CDR3: CASSFGRGFTDTQYF
DNA: TGTGCCAGCAGCTTTGGGCGGGGGTTTACAGATACGCAGTATTTT

J: TRBJ1-2
size: many
D: NA
V: TRBV19
CDR3: CASRPAGGYGYTF
DNA: TGTGCCAGTAGGCCGGCCGGGGGCTATGGCTACACCTTC

J: TRBJ2-5
size: NA
D: NA
V: TRBV29-1
CDR3: CSVSTRGWETQYF
DNA: TGCAGCGTCTCGACACGGGGGTGGGAGACCCAGTACTTC

J: TRBJ2-1
size: NA
D: TRBD2
V: TRBV9
CDR3: CASSVGASGGSSYNEQFF
DNA: TGTGCCAGCAGCGTAGGCGCTAGCGGGGGGTCCTCCTACAATGAGCAGTTCTTC

J: TRBJ2-3
size: NA
D: NA
V: TRBV7-2
CDR3: CASSYTGTDTQYF
DNA: TGTGCCAGCAGCTATACAGGTACAGATACGCAGTATTTT

J: TRBJ2-1
size: NA
D: NA
V: TRBV7-8
CDR3: CASSLGVPASSYNEQFF
DNA: TGTGCCAGCAGCTTAGGAGTTCCGGCAAGCTCCTACAATGAGCAGTTCTTC

J: TRBJ2-1
size: few
D: TRBD2
V: TRBV4-3
CDR3: CASSQDSGLAGYNEQFF
DNA: TGCGCCAGCAGCCAAGATTCGGGACTAGCGGGGTACAATGAGCAGTTCTTC

J: TRBJ1-1
size: NA
D: NA
V: TRBV24-1
CDR3: CATSDPLTGPGAFF
DNA: TGTGCCACCAGTGATCCCCTAACGGGCCCAGGAGCTTTCTTT

J: TRBJ2-7
size: few
D: NA
V: TRBV7-9
CDR3: CASSPSSGNHHEQYF
DNA: TGTGCCAGCAGCCCATCCTCCGGAAATCACCATGAGCAGTACTTC

J: TRBJ2-5
size: NA
D: NA
V: TRBV5-4
CDR3: CASSRGEYQETQYF
DNA: TGTGCCAGCAGCAGGGGAGAGTACCAAGAGACCCAGTACTTC

J: TRBJ2-7
size: NA
D: TRBD2
V: TRBV3-1
CDR3: CASSQQGLAGGSRYEQYF
DNA: TGTGCCAGCAGCCAACAAGGACTAGCGGGGGGGTCACGCTACGAGCAGTACTTC

J: TRBJ1-1
size: few
D: TRBD1
V: TRBV20-1
CDR3: CSARTGQGSAVAEAFF
DNA: TGCAGTGCTAGAACGGGACAGGGTAGCGCGGTCGCTGAAGCTTTCTTT

J: TRBJ2-3
size: few
D: TRBD1
V: TRBV5-6
CDR3: CASSSRQGAFLDTQYF
DNA: TGTGCCAGCAGCTCCCGACAGGGTGCCTTTTTGGATACGCAGTATTTT

J: TRBJ2-6
size: NA
D: NA
V: TRBV5-5
CDR3: CASSLRPGTGANVLTF
DNA: TGTGCCAGCAGCTTGCGACCAGGGACCGGGGCCAACGTCCTGACTTTC

J: TRBJ2-3
size: NA
D: TRBD1
V: TRBV20-1
CDR3: CSASRDRGETDTQYF
DNA: TGCAGTGCTAGCCGGGACAGGGGAGAAACAGATACGCAGTATTTT

J: TRBJ2-5
size: NA
D: NA
V: TRBV14
CDR3: CASSLRGRAQETQYF
DNA: TGTGCCAGCAGCCTAAGGGGCAGGGCCCAAGAGACCCAGTACTTC

J: TRBJ2-1
size: few
D: NA
V: TRBV6-8
CDR3: CASSYSNAGGNGEQFF
DNA: TGTGCCAGCAGTTATTCCAACGCCGGAGGGAACGGGGAGCAGTTCTTC

J: TRBJ2-2
size: NA
D: NA
V: TRBV14
CDR3: CASSQENRWYANTGELFF
DNA: TGTGCCAGCAGCCAAGAAAACCGCTGGTACGCGAACACCGGGGAGCTGTTTTTT

J: TRBJ2-1
size: NA
D: TRBD2
V: TRBV28
CDR3: CASSSLSGGVRYNEQFF
DNA: TGTGCCAGCAGTTCCCTTAGCGGGGGAGTACGGTACAATGAGCAGTTCTTC

J: TRBJ1-1
size: NA
D: NA
V: TRBV5-1
CDR3: CASSLSTVRNTEAFF
DNA: TGCGCCAGCAGCTTATCGACAGTCCGAAACACTGAAGCTTTCTTT

J: TRBJ2-7
size: NA
D: NA
V: TRBV24-1
CDR3: CATSWGGTYEQYF
DNA: TGTGCCACCAGTTGGGGCGGGACCTACGAGCAGTACTTC

J: TRBJ2-7
size: few
D: TRBD2
V: TRBV18
CDR3: CASSPNPGLAGDEQYF
DNA: TGTGCCAGCTCACCCAACCCGGGACTAGCGGGAGACGAGCAGTACTTC

J: TRBJ2-7
size: NA
D: TRBD2
V: TRBV12-3/TRBV12-4
CDR3: CASTPGGDEQYF
DNA: TGTGCCAGCACCCCGGGGGGGGACGAGCAGTACTTC

J: TRBJ1-5
size: few
D: NA
V: TRBV7-9
CDR3: CASSSVYSNQPQHF
DNA: TGTGCCAGCAGCTCAGTGTATAGCAATCAGCCCCAGCATTTT

J: TRBJ1-1
size: NA
D: NA
V: TRBV20-1
CDR3: CSARDPTGLRTEAFF
DNA: TGCAGTGCTAGAGATCCCACAGGGCTGCGGACTGAAGCTTTCTTT

J: TRBJ2-2
size: NA
D: TRBD1
V: TRBV12-3/TRBV12-4
CDR3: CASCIPGQTGELFF
DNA: TGTGCCAGCTGCATACCGGGACAGACCGGGGAGCTGTTTTTT

J: TRBJ2-1
size: NA
D: TRBD2
V: TRBV6-5
CDR3: CASSHGTSGIYEQFF
DNA: TGTGCCAGCAGCCACGGGACTAGCGGGATCTATGAGCAGTTCTTC

J: TRBJ1-1
size: NA
D: NA
V: TRBV11-3
CDR3: CASSFARPGTEAFF
DNA: TGTGCCAGCAGCTTCGCTAGACCGGGAACTGAAGCTTTCTTT

J: TRBJ2-1
size: few
D: NA
V: TRBV7-9
CDR3: CASSFPDRVRASGSYNEQFF
DNA: TGTGCCAGCAGCTTCCCAGACAGGGTCCGGGCTAGCGGCTCCTACAATGAGCAGTTCTTC

J: TRBJ2-5
size: NA
D: NA
V: TRBV7-9
CDR3: CASSTLVGRQETQYF
DNA: TGTGCCAGCAGCACTTTAGTAGGCCGACAAGAGACCCAGTACTTC

J: TRBJ2-3
size: NA
D: TRBD2
V: TRBV29-1
CDR3: CSTSAGGLTDTQYF
DNA: TGCAGCACGTCAGCGGGGGGGCTCACAGATACGCAGTATTTT

J: TRBJ2-7
size: few
D: NA
V: TRBV4-2
CDR3: CASSPTGQRPSYEQYF
DNA: TGTGCCAGCAGCCCAACGGGGCAGCGGCCCTCCTACGAGCAGTACTTC

J: TRBJ2-1
size: once
D: TRBD2
V: TRBV9
CDR3: CASSVDPSGRYNEQFF
DNA: TGTGCCAGCAGCGTAGACCCTAGCGGGAGGTACAATGAGCAGTTCTTC

J: TRBJ1-1
size: few
D: TRBD1
V: TRBV5-1
CDR3: CASSVSPGQGVWDTEAFF
DNA: TGCGCCAGCAGCGTGTCCCCGGGACAGGGGGTATGGGACACTGAAGCTTTCTTT

J: TRBJ1-1
size: NA
D: NA
V: TRBV14
CDR3: CASSRTQTGIYTEAFF
DNA: TGTGCCAGCAGCCGTACCCAGACAGGCATCTACACTGAAGCTTTCTTT

J: TRBJ1-5
size: few
D: NA
V: TRBV12-3/TRBV12-4
CDR3: CASSLGPWGNQPQHF
DNA: TGTGCCAGCAGTTTGGGGCCATGGGGCAATCAGCCCCAGCATTTT

J: TRBJ1-6
size: NA
D: NA
V: TRBV12-3/TRBV12-4
CDR3: CASRDDRNNSPLHF
DNA: TGTGCCAGCAGGGACGACAGGAATAATTCACCCCTCCACTTT

J: TRBJ2-7
size: NA
D: NA
V: TRBV6-2/TRBV6-3
CDR3: CATGTWNYEQYF
DNA: TGTGCCACCGGGACGTGGAACTACGAGCAGTACTTC

J: TRBJ2-3
size: NA
D: NA
V: TRBV20-1
CDR3: CSARDALRDTDTQYF
DNA: TGCAGTGCTAGAGATGCGCTACGAGACACAGATACGCAGTATTTT

J: TRBJ2-3
size: NA
D: NA
V: TRBV4-3
CDR3: CASSQDKRDTQYF
DNA: TGCGCCAGCAGCCAAGATAAGCGGGATACGCAGTATTTT

J: TRBJ1-5
size: NA
D: NA
V: TRBV12-3/TRBV12-4
CDR3: CASSPGTLESWQHF
DNA: TGTGCCAGCAGTCCCGGGACACTGGAATCATGGCAGCATTTT